One sample yielded the 7 T cell receptor beta chains listed below, sequenced in a study of control samples from healthy donors and cancer patients. The data were produced by immunoSEQ multiplex PCR, yet TCRdb's version contains in-frame clones alone and is incomplete. Of 130,000 or so clones in the sample, about nine tenths were seen once. Sequenced: blood. The receptors were gathered from a woman aged 50 to 60 in good health.

This clone occurred once. The CDR3 DNA is TGTGCCAGCAGCAAGTATAGGACGGTAAAAAATAACACCATATATTTT. Protein: CASSKYRTVKNNTIYF. The V call is TRBV21-1, the J call TRBJ1-3. TRBV21-1 is a pseudogene. This CDR3 spans 16 amino acids.

The chain carries TRBV27 and TRBJ2-7; D not resolved. The V end was cut by 6 bases, the J end by 5 bases, with 14 bases between. Germline values: CDR1 MNHEY, CDR2 SMNVEV (reference sequence). The CDR3 spans 13 residues. CDR3 sequence: CASSHARNDEQYF. The CDR3 DNA sequence: TGTGCCAGCAGCCACGCCCGAAACGACGAGCAGTACTTC.

This rearrangement joins TRBV6-1 to TRBJ2-7; D is ambiguous. Germline V gene sequence: CDR1 MNHNS, CDR2 SASEGT. V lost 3 bases, J lost 5 bases, and 23 bases lay in between. The CDR3 consists of 17 residues. Here the CDR3 DNA reads TGTGCCAGCAGTGATTACAAGGCGTCGGCCCCCCCTAACGAGCAGTACTTC. Protein product: CASSDYKASAPPNEQYF.

The chain recombines TRBV28 with TRBJ1-2, with D tentatively TRBD1 (6 bases). The ends were cut back, 3 bases at V and 3 bases at J, with 20 bases in the middle. The germline V gene has CDR1 MDHEN and CDR2 SYDVKM. The CDR3 runs to 17 residues. The CDR3 reads CASSFADRLGIYYGYTF. As DNA, the CDR3 is TGTGCCAGCAGTTTTGCAGACAGGCTGGGGATATACTATGGCTACACCTTC.

This clone was detected once. The chain couples TRBV18 to TRBJ1-2; 8 bases are shared with TRBD1. V was pared by 4 bases and J by 2 bases, with 3 bases of the junction left unmatched. Per germline, CDR1 KGHSH and CDR2 LQKENI. CDR3 length: 14 residues. In DNA form, the CDR3 reads TGTGCCAGCTCACTGGGACAGGCCAACTATGGCTACACCTTC. Amino acids: CASSLGQANYGYTF. Full variable domain (missing parts from reference TRBV18 and TRBJ1-2): NAGVMQNPRHLVRRRGQEARLRCSPMKGHSHVYWYRQLPEEGLKFMVYLQKENIIDESGMPKERFSAEFPKEGPSILRIQQVVRGDSAAYFCASSLGQANYGYTFGSGTRLTVV.

The genes are TRBV27 and TRBJ2-7, with D perhaps given as TRBD1 or TRBD2 (5 bases each). The germline V and J ends were trimmed by 2 bases and 4 bases, with 12 bases remaining between them. This CDR3 contains 14 residues. Looked up from germline, CDR1 is MNHEY and CDR2 is SMNVEV (reference sequence). DNA for the CDR3: TGTGCCAGCAGTTTAACAGCATGGGGGTACGAGCAGTACTTC. Translating it yields CASSLTAWGYEQYF.

This rearrangement joins TRBV19 to TRBJ2-3; TRBD2 matches 11 bases. The length of the CDR3 is 17 residues. Germline lookup yields CDR1 LNHDA and CDR2 SQIVND (reference sequence). V lost 4 bases and J lost 0; bases outside the gene matches: 6. The CDR3 DNA is TGTGCCAGTAGTAGCGGACTAGCGGGCGGGAGCACAGATACGCAGTATTTT. This translates into CASSSGLAGGSTDTQYF.